The 22 T cell receptor beta chains in this list originate from one sample, sequenced in a study of cytomegalovirus exposure and HLA in healthy donors. 60 Vbeta and 13 Jbeta primers were used in PCR. Assay used: immunoSEQ multiplex PCR; TCRdb lists only in-frame clones, some missing. The sample lists about 110,000 clones; 69% were seen once. Sequenced input: PBMCs. Every receptor here comes from a man between 25 and 39 years old in good health and CMV-seronegative.

This chain uses TRBV10-3 with TRBJ2-1; 11 bases align to TRBD2. Germline values: CDR1 ENHRY, CDR2 SYGVKD. There are 16 residues in the CDR3. Losses at the gene ends were 0 bases for V and 6 bases for J; bases not matched to a gene: 4. In DNA, the CDR3 is TGTGCCATCAGTGAGTCGGGGACTAGCGGATCCAATGAGCAGTTCTTC. It encodes CAISESGTSGSNEQFF.

This clone has more than one count but fewer than ten. The rearrangement uses TRBV2 and TRBJ1-2, with a tentative D call TRBD1 (6 bases). V was shortened by 8 bases and J by 2 bases, with 18 bases between the two germline ends. The CDR3 has 15 residues. In germline, CDR1 is SNHLY, CDR2 FYNNEI. CDR3 in amino acids: CASGEHPGGNYGYTF. As DNA, the CDR3 is TGTGCCAGCGGAGAGCATCCGGGGGGCAACTATGGCTACACCTTC. Full variable domain (outside the CDR3, taken from reference TRBV2 and TRBJ1-2): EPEVTQTPSHQVTQMGQEVILRCVPISNHLYFYWYRQILGQKVEFLVSFYNNEISEKSEIFDDQFSVERPDGSNFTLKIRSTKLEDSAMYFCASGEHPGGNYGYTFGSGTRLTVV.

The rearrangement uses TRBV28 and TRBJ2-3; 7 bases agree with TRBD1. Germline assignment: CDR1 MDHEN and CDR2 SYDVKM. Trimming at V came to 6 bases and at J to 2 bases, leaving 11 bases not matched to a gene. The CDR3 sequence is 16 residues long. In nucleotides, the CDR3 is TGTGCCAGCAGCCCAACAGGGGTCGGGCCCACAGATACGCAGTATTTT. Protein sequence: CASSPTGVGPTDTQYF.

The rearrangement joins TRBV29-1 to TRBJ2-5; TRBD2 matches 7 bases. Trimming took 8 bases from V and 5 from J; bases not matched to a gene: 14. This CDR3 is built from 14 residues. CDR1 SQVTM and CDR2 ANQGSEA come from the germline V gene. The CDR3 region has the DNA TGCAGCTCTGCGGGGGAGGGAGGAGGGGAGACCCAGTACTTC. This codes for CSSAGEGGGETQYF.

This rearrangement joins TRBV7-3 to TRBJ2-1; the match to TRBD2 covers 10 bases. Per germline, CDR1 SGHTA and CDR2 FQGTGA. CDR3 length: 17 amino acids. V shed 2 bases and J 8 bases; nucleotides not matched to a gene: 12. The DNA of the CDR3 is TGTGCCAGCAGCTTATCAATAGCGGGAGGATGGGGCGATGAGCAGTTCTTC. It yields the protein CASSLSIAGGWGDEQFF.

This chain connects TRBV5-1 to TRBJ1-3; 8 nucleotides agree with TRBD1. Germline loops: CDR1 SGHRS, CDR2 YFSETQ. The CDR3 extends over 16 amino acids. The V gene end was trimmed by 7 bases and the J gene end by 4 bases; junction bases not matched to a gene: 13. The CDR3 nucleotides are TGCGCCAGCGCCAGAGGACAGGGAAGAGGCGGAAACACCATATATTTT. Amino acid sequence: CASARGQGRGGNTIYF.

The chain employs TRBV7-2 and TRBJ2-7; 13 bases match TRBD2. The CDR3 length is 15 residues. The V gene's germline CDR1 is SGHTA and CDR2 FQGNSA. With 4 bases clipped from V and 7 bases from J, the junction kept 7 bases outside the gene matches. The CDR3, as DNA: TGTGCCAGCAGCTCCCGGACTAGCGGGAGCGATGAGCAGTACTTC. Its translation: CASSSRTSGSDEQYF.

V and J are TRBV13 and TRBJ2-5; TRBD1 matches at 11 bases. CDR1 is PRHDT and CDR2 is FYEKMQ in the germline V gene (reference sequence). V shed 4 bases and J 5 bases; nucleotides not matched to a gene: 3. The CDR3 sequence is 14 residues long. CDR3: CASSYRTGGETQYF. As DNA, the CDR3 is TGTGCCAGCAGCTACCGGACAGGGGGCGAGACCCAGTACTTC.

The genes are TRBV28 and TRBJ2-5; D gene unclear. The closer fit of TRBJ2-7 to the DNA end suggests the J call may be wrong. The V gene's germline CDR1 is MDHEN and CDR2 SYDVKM. CDR3 size: 14 residues. CDR3 sequence reads: CASSQSKSLYEQYF. The CDR3 region has the DNA TGTGCCAGCAGTCAATCTAAATCCCTGTACGAGCAGTACTTC.

The chain carries TRBV2 and TRBJ2-3, with TRBD2 matching 7 bases. CDR1 is SNHLY, CDR2 FYNNEI, per germline. With V trimmed by 7 bases and J by 3 bases, 10 bases remained unmatched. This CDR3 region has 15 residues. The CDR3 sequence: CASIPSGAKTDTQYF. The DNA of the CDR3 is TGTGCCAGCATACCCAGCGGGGCAAAGACAGATACGCAGTATTTT.

The rearrangement uses TRBV6-5 and TRBJ1-2; 7 bases map to TRBD1. Germline assignment: CDR1 MNHEY and CDR2 SVGAGI. This CDR3 is 14 amino acids long. V trimming: 6 bases; J trimming: 7 bases; junction bases outside the gene matches: 11. CDR3 protein: CASSMDRILRGYTF. CDR3 coding DNA: TGTGCCAGCAGCATGGACAGGATCCTTCGTGGCTACACCTTC.

V and J are TRBV15 and TRBJ2-1; 7 positions agree with TRBD2. V lost 3 bases to trimming and J lost 4 bases; unmatched junction nucleotides: 6. Germline loops: CDR1 LNHNV, CDR2 YYDKDF (reference sequence). This CDR3 is 15 amino acids long. The CDR3 loop is CATSSGLEEYNEQFF. CDR3 sequence (DNA): TGTGCCACCAGCAGTGGACTAGAAGAATACAATGAGCAGTTCTTC.

The chain carries TRBV27 and TRBJ2-1; D uncertain. Germline CDR1 reads MNHEY; CDR2 reads SMNVEV (reference sequence). V lost 5 bases and J lost 7, with 15 bases in between. The CDR3 is 14 amino acids. This CDR3 is CASSPVVSGNEQFF. The CDR3 DNA sequence: TGTGCCAGCAGTCCCGTGGTATCCGGGAATGAGCAGTTCTTC.

J is TRBJ1-1 and V is TRBV4-2; D not resolved. The CDR3 extends over 15 amino acids. V was cut by 0 bases and J by 6 bases, with 14 bases left in between. Germline V lookup: CDR1 LGHNA, CDR2 YNFKEQ. CDR3 in amino acids: CASSQEPGTPPEAFF. CDR3 nucleotide sequence: TGTGCCAGCAGCCAAGAACCGGGTACGCCACCTGAAGCTTTCTTT.

Only a few counts were recorded for this clone. The chain has TRBV2 and TRBJ2-5; D ambiguous. V was trimmed by 1 base and J by 5 bases, leaving 5 bases between them. Germline values: CDR1 SNHLY, CDR2 FYNNEI. The CDR3 covers 12 residues. The CDR3 reads CASSEVQETQYF. The CDR3 nucleotides are TGTGCCAGCAGTGAAGTCCAGGAGACCCAGTACTTC.

The V call is TRBV18, the J call TRBJ2-1; perhaps TRBD1 as D (5 bases). Germline-derived CDR1 and CDR2 are KGHSH and LQKENI. This CDR3 contains 14 residues. Trimming pared 0 bases from V and 8 bases from J, leaving 11 bases between. CDR3 sequence reads: CASSPPYSRDEQFF. CDR3 in DNA: TGTGCCAGCTCACCACCCTACAGCAGGGATGAGCAGTTCTTC.

This chain links TRBV9 with TRBJ2-1; 10 positions match TRBD1. This CDR3 region has 14 residues. Germline CDR1 is SGDLS and CDR2 is YYNGEE. Trimming at V came to 4 bases and at J to 6 bases, leaving 4 bases not matched to a gene. The CDR3 sequence is CASSTWTGGNEQFF. DNA for the CDR3: TGTGCCAGCAGCACCTGGACAGGGGGCAATGAGCAGTTCTTC. Using reference TRBV9 and TRBJ2-1 for the parts outside the CDR3, the full variable domain is DSGVTQTPKHLITATGQRVTLRCSPRSGDLSVYWYQQSLDQGLQFLIQYYNGEERAKGNILERFSAQQFPDLHSELNLSSLELGDSALYFCASSTWTGGNEQFFGPGTRLTVL.

This chain uses TRBV5-6 with TRBJ2-1, with 9 bases identical to TRBD2. Per the germline V gene, CDR1 is SGHDT and CDR2 is YYEEEE. With V trimmed by 4 bases and J by 4 bases, 3 bases remained unmatched. The CDR3 spans 14 residues. The CDR3 bases are TGTGCCAGCAGCCGGCTAGCGGGATACAATGAGCAGTTCTTC. The encoded protein is CASSRLAGYNEQFF.

This clone was seen only a few times. The chain recombines TRBV19 with TRBJ1-1; D is possibly TRBD1 (5 bases). The germline V gene has CDR1 LNHDA and CDR2 SQIVND (reference sequence). The V gene lost 9 bases and the J gene lost 2 bases, with 7 bases spanning the gap. The CDR3 loop spans 11 amino acids. In DNA, the CDR3 is TGTGCCAGCGACAGAAACACTGAAGCTTTCTTT. This codes for CASDRNTEAFF.

A word on this clone: A junction boundary mismatches the germline segment, possibly from a read error. The V gene is TRBV7-9, the J gene TRBJ1-1, with 7 bases that match TRBD1. This CDR3 has 16 residues. CDR1 and CDR2 from the germline V gene are SEHNR and FQNEAQ (reference sequence). The CDR3 loop reads CSSSLGTVMGGTEAFF. The CDR3 region has the DNA TGTTCCAGCAGCTTAGGGACAGTAATGGGCGGGACTGAAGCTTTCTTT.

The chain is built from TRBV7-2 and TRBJ1-4; D possibly corresponds to TRBD1 (5 bases). This CDR3 is built from 16 residues. V was cut by 4 bases and J by 4 bases, with 16 bases left in between. The germline CDR1 and CDR2 sequences are SGHTA and FQGNSA. The CDR3 sequence is CASSSRGGVGNEKLFF. The CDR3, as DNA: TGTGCCAGCAGCTCCCGGGGGGGAGTAGGTAATGAAAAACTGTTTTTT.

The CDR3 DNA reads as TGCGCCAGCAGCCAAGAAAGATCTTTAGGACTACAGACGCGGAGGGAGACCCAGTACTTC. As protein: CASSQERSLGLQTRRETQYF. The chain links TRBV4-3 to TRBJ2-5, with D maybe TRBD2 (6 bases). Germline lookup yields CDR1 LGHNA and CDR2 YSLEER. The CDR3 is 20 residues long. V lost 0 bases, J lost 5 bases, and 28 bases lay in between.